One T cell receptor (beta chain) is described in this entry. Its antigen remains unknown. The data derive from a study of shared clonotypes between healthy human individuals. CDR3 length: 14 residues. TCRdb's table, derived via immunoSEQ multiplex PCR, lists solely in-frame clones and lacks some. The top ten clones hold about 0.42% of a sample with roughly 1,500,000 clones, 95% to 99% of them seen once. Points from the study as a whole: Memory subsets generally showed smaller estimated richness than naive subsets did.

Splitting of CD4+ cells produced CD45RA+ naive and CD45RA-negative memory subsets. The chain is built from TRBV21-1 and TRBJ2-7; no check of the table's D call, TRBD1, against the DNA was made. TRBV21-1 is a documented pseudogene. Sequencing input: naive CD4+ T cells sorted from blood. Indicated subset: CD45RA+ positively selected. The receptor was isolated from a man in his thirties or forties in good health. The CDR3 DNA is TGTGCCAGCAGGACAGGGGGCAGGTCCTACGAGCAGTACTTC. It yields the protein CASRTGGRSYEQYF.